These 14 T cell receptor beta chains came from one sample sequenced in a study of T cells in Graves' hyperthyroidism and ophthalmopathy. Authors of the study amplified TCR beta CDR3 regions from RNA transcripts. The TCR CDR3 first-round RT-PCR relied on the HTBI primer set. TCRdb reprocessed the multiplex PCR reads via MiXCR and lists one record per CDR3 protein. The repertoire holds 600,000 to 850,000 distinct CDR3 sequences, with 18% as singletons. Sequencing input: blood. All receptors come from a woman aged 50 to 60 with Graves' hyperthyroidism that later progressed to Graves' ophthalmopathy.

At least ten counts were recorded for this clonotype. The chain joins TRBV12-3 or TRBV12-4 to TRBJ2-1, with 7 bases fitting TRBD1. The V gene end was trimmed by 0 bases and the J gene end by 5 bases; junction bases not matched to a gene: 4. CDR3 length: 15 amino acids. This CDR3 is CASSLASGGNNEQFF. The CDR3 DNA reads TGTGCCAGCAGTTTAGCGTCAGGGGGAAACAATGAGCAGTTCTTC.

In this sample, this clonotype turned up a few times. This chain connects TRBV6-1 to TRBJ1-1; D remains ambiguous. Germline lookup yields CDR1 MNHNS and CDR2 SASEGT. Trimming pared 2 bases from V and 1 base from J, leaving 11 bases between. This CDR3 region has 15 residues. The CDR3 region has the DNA TGTGCCAGCAGTGAACGGGGATACCGGAACACTGAAGCTTTCTTT. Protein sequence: CASSERGYRNTEAFF.

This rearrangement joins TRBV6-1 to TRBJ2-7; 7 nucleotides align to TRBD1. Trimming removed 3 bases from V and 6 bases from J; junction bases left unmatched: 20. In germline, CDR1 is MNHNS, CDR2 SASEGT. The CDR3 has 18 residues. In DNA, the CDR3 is TGTGCCAGCAGTGAGACCGCCCCAACCGACAGGGTGCGTCGCGAGCAGTACTTC. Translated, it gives CASSETAPTDRVRREQYF.

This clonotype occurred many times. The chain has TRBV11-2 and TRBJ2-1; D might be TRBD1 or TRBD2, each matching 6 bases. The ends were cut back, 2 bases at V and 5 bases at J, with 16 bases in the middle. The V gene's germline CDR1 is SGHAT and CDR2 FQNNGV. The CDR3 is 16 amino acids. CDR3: CASSLSSGAVNNEQFF. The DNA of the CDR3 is TGTGCCAGCAGCTTATCGTCGGGGGCCGTAAACAATGAGCAGTTCTTC. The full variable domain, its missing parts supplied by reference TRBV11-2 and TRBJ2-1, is EAGVAQSPRYKIIEKRQSVAFWCNPISGHATLYWYQQILGQGPKLLIQFQNNGVVDDSQLPKDRFSAERLKGVDSTLKIQPAKLEDSAVYLCASSLSSGAVNNEQFFGPGTRLTVL.

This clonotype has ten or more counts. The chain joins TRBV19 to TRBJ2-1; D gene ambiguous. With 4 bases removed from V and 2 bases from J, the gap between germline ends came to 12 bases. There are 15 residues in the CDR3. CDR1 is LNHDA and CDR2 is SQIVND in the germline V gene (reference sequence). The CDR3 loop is CASSTLPLPYNEQFF. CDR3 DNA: TGTGCCAGTAGTACCCTCCCCCTGCCCTACAATGAGCAGTTCTTC.

The CDR3 sequence is CSAIPTPGLAGVSPSTDTQYF. The CDR3 nucleotides read TGCAGTGCTATCCCAACCCCGGGACTTGCGGGAGTTTCCCCTTCCACAGATACGCAGTATTTT. The chain combines TRBV20-1 with TRBJ2-3, with 7 positions matching TRBD2. This CDR3 has 21 amino acids. Germline loops: CDR1 DFQATT, CDR2 SNEGSKA (reference sequence). Germline trimming cut 4 bases from V and 2 bases from J; bases unmatched to any gene: 27.

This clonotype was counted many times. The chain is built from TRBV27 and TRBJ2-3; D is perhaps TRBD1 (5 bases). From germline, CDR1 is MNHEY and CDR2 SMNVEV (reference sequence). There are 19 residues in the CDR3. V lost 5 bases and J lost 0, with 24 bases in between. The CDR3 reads CASSITPSVWTLSTDTQYF. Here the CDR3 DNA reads TGTGCCAGCAGTATAACACCCTCGGTTTGGACACTGAGCACAGATACGCAGTATTTT.

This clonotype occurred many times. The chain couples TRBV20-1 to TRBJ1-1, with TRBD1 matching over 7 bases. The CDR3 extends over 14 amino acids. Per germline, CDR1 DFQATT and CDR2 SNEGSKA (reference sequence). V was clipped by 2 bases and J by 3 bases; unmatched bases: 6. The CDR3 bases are TGCAGTGCTAGATTAACAGGGGTTGACACTGAAGCTTTCTTT. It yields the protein CSARLTGVDTEAFF.

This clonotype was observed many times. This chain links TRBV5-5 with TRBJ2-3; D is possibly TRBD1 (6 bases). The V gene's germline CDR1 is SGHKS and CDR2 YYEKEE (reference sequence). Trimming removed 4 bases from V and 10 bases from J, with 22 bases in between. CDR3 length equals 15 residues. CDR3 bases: TGTGCCAGCAGCCTGAGACTTATGTGGACAGAGGCGCAGTATTTT. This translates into CASSLRLMWTEAQYF. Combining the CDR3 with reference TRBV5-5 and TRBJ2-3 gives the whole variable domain DAGVTQSPTHLIKTRGQQVTLRCSPISGHKSVSWYQQVLGQGPQFIFQYYEKEERGRGNFPDRFSARQFPNYSSELNVNALLLGDSALYLCASSLRLMWTEAQYFGPGTRLTVL.

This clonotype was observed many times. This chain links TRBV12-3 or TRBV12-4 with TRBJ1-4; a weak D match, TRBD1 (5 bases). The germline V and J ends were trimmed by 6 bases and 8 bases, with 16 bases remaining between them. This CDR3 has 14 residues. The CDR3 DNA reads TGTGCCAGCAGCCCCCGAATGGGGCGGGAAAAACTGTTTTTT. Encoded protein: CASSPRMGREKLFF.

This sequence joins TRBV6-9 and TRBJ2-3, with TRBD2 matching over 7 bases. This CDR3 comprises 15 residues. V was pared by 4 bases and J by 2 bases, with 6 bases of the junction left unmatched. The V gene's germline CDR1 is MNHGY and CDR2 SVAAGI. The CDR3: CASSSSSGITDTQYF. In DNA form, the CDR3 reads TGTGCCAGCAGTTCATCTAGCGGAATCACAGATACGCAGTATTTT.

The CDR3 nucleotides are TGTGCCAGCAGCGCGAACAGGGTCCGGAATTCACCCCTCCACTTT. Translated: CASSANRVRNSPLHF. This chain joins TRBV7-2 and TRBJ1-6, with TRBD1 as a possible D gene (6 bases). Germline V gene sequence: CDR1 SGHTA, CDR2 FQGNSA. There are 15 residues in the CDR3. V was clipped by 5 bases and J by 7 bases, with 15 bases between them.

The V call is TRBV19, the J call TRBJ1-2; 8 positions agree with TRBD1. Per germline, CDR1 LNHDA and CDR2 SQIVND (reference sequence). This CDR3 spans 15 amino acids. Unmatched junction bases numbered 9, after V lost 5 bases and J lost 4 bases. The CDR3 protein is CASSSRGQGFYGYTF. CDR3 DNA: TGTGCCAGTAGTTCCCGAGGACAGGGCTTCTATGGCTACACCTTC.

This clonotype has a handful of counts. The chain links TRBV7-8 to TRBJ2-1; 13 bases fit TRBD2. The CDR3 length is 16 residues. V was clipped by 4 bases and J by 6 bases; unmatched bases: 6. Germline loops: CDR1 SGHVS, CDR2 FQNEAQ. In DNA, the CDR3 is TGTGCCAGCAGCTCGCCGGGACTAGCGGGGTTCAATGAGCAGTTCTTC. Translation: CASSSPGLAGFNEQFF. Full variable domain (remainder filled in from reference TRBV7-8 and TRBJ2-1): GAGVSQSPRYKVAKRGQDVALRCDPISGHVSLFWYQQALGQGPEFLTYFQNEAQLDKSGLPSDRFFAERPEGSVSTLKIQRTQQEDSAVYLCASSSPGLAGFNEQFFGPGTRLTVL.